Here is one T cell receptor (beta chain) with its context. What it binds is not known. Data came from immunoSEQ multiplex PCR; TCRdb stores just in-frame clones and leaves some out. The table records roughly 80,000 clones, more than 75% of them present only once. This entry comes from a study of glioma-infiltrating T cells after dendritic cell vaccination. For the study at large: Dendritic cells derived from monocytes and pulsed with autologous tumor lysate formed the vaccine.

Between the trimmed V and J ends, which lost 0 bases and 3 bases, there was a span of 6 bases. Looked up from germline, CDR1 is SGHNT and CDR2 is YYREEE (reference sequence). CDR3 length equals 13 residues. Study-level points and caveats: Few patients contributed both blood and tumor specimens.

As to time point: after dendritic cell vaccination, including at tumor progression/relapse. The V call is TRBV5-4, the J call TRBJ1-2; the D gene is possibly TRBD1 (5 bases). This TCR came from a human donor with glioblastoma. This material consisted of blood, taken after dendritic cell vaccination. CDR3 amino acids: CASSLVGDYGYTF. The CDR3 nucleotides are TGTGCCAGCAGCTTGGTAGGGGACTATGGCTACACCTTC.